The clone carrying this T cell receptor (beta chain) was observed a few times. The data stem from a study of blood T cells in healthy people across ages. Then a second PCR, running about 6 to 11 cycles, was carried out with a sample-barcoded 5' primer and a J-beta primer mix. TCRdb processed the 5' RACE reads anew with MiXCR; each CDR3 protein has one entry. The repertoire holds 1.5 million to 1.9 million distinct CDR3 sequences, with roughly 43% as singletons. The CDR3 consists of 16 residues. The germline CDR1 and CDR2 sequences are MNHEY and SVGEGT. V was shortened by 6 bases and J by 0 bases, with 16 bases between the two germline ends.

The sequenced sample was blood. J is TRBJ2-3 and V is TRBV6-2 or TRBV6-3; possibly TRBD2 for D (6 bases). The sequence was obtained from a woman aged 18-29 years in good health. CDR3 DNA sequence: TGTGCCAGCAGCTCCCTGAGCGGGCCAAGCACAGATACGCAGTATTTT. It yields the protein CASSSLSGPSTDTQYF.